This T cell receptor beta chain was profiled in a study of blood T cell repertoires in COVID-19. CDR3 size: 14 residues. The germline V gene has CDR1 SEHNR and CDR2 FQNEAQ (reference sequence). Trimming at V came to 2 bases and at J to 3 bases, leaving 2 bases not matched to a gene. Clones were sequenced by immunoSEQ multiplex PCR, and TCRdb holds only the in-frame ones, with some missing. The sample holds around 300,000 clones, around 90% seen once. Source material: peripheral blood. This chain joins TRBV7-9 and TRBJ1-1, with TRBD1 matching over 8 bases. The source of this sequence is a man aged 50 to 59 with active or convalescent COVID-19. In DNA form, the CDR3 reads TGTGCCAGCAGCTTACTGACAGGGGACACTGAAGCTTTCTTT. This encodes CASSLLTGDTEAFF.